One sample yielded the 23 T cell receptor beta chains listed below, sequenced in a study of T cells in Graves' hyperthyroidism and ophthalmopathy. The TCR beta CDR3 regions underwent amplification using RNA transcripts as the source. TCR CDR3 underwent first-round RT-PCR with the HTBI primer set. TCRdb analysed the multiplex PCR reads with MiXCR anew, one entry per CDR3 protein. The data hold some 560,000 distinct CDR3 sequences, with approximately 15% observed a single time. What was sequenced was blood. The receptors were sampled from a woman aged 25-40 years with Graves' hyperthyroidism.

A few counts support this clonotype. The chain joins TRBV6-1 to TRBJ2-3; no clear D. The CDR3 is 17 amino acids. Germline lookup yields CDR1 MNHNS and CDR2 SASEGT. The V and J ends lost 3 bases and 6 bases respectively, with 22 bases between them. CDR3 protein: CASSEADLAMGSDTQYF. In DNA form, the CDR3 reads TGTGCCAGCAGTGAGGCTGATCTCGCGATGGGCTCTGATACGCAGTATTTT.

This clonotype was seen repeatedly, ten times or more. J is TRBJ2-2 and V is TRBV12-3 or TRBV12-4; 8 bases match TRBD1. The ends lost 5 bases at V and 0 bases at J; junction bases unmatched: 14. The length of the CDR3 is 19 residues. CDR3 nucleotides: TGTGCCAGCAGTCCTTTACGACAGGGGATAATGTCGAACACCGGGGAGCTGTTTTTT. Protein sequence: CASSPLRQGIMSNTGELFF.

The chain has TRBV20-1 and TRBJ2-7; the D gene is possibly TRBD2 (6 bases). The V gene lost 2 bases and the J gene lost 5 bases, with 16 bases spanning the gap. This CDR3 is 14 amino acids long. The germline V gene encodes CDR1 DFQATT and CDR2 SNEGSKA (reference sequence). This chain's CDR3 is CSARFPEGVDEQYF. DNA of the CDR3: TGCAGTGCTAGATTTCCGGAGGGCGTGGACGAGCAGTACTTC.

Here the CDR3 reads CAVNTATGDEQFF. In nucleotides, the CDR3 is TGTGCCGTCAACACAGCTACGGGCGATGAGCAGTTCTTC. The chain employs TRBV2 and TRBJ2-1; no reliable D call. Per the germline V gene, CDR1 is SNHLY and CDR2 is FYNNEI. V gave up 11 bases and J gave up 8 bases, with 19 bases separating them. CDR3 size: 13 residues.

V usage is TRBV4-1 and J usage is TRBJ1-2, with D tentatively TRBD1 (5 bases). The V gene lost 1 base and the J gene lost 3 bases, with 12 bases spanning the gap. The CDR3 loop spans 15 amino acids. Germline CDR1 and CDR2: MGHRA and YSYEKL. The CDR3 loop is CASSQGLAGYYGYTF. CDR3 coding DNA: TGCGCCAGCAGCCAAGGCCTCGCAGGGTACTATGGCTACACCTTC.

This clonotype was seen many times. The rearrangement uses TRBV2 and TRBJ2-1; D perhaps matches TRBD1 (6 bases). This CDR3 spans 16 amino acids. V was trimmed by 7 bases and J by 0 bases, leaving 16 bases between them. Per the germline V gene, CDR1 is SNHLY and CDR2 is FYNNEI. CDR3 DNA sequence: TGTGCCAGCATAGAGGGGGACGGAACCTCCTACAATGAGCAGTTCTTC. Its translation: CASIEGDGTSYNEQFF. The variable domain in full, with the rest retrieved from reference TRBV2 and TRBJ2-1, is EPEVTQTPSHQVTQMGQEVILRCVPISNHLYFYWYRQILGQKVEFLVSFYNNEISEKSEIFDDQFSVERPDGSNFTLKIRSTKLEDSAMYFCASIEGDGTSYNEQFFGPGTRLTVL.

This clonotype came up many times. The chain couples TRBV7-2 to TRBJ2-2; D is unclear. The CDR3 has 15 amino acids. Germline V gene lookup returns CDR1 SGHTA and CDR2 FQGNSA. Trimming took 1 base from V and 0 from J, leaving 6 bases between them. In DNA, the CDR3 is TGTGCCAGCAGCTTAGGCGCAGCGAACACCGGGGAGCTGTTTTTT. It encodes CASSLGAANTGELFF.

The chain joins TRBV6-1 to TRBJ2-4; unclear D gene. Germline V CDR1 and CDR2: MNHNS, SASEGT. CDR3 size: 15 residues. Trimming removed 6 bases from V and 0 bases from J, with 12 bases in between. This chain's CDR3 is CASSGRILAKNIQYF. In DNA, the CDR3 is TGTGCCAGCAGCGGCAGGATCCTAGCCAAAAACATTCAGTACTTC.

This clonotype was detected a few times. The chain links TRBV24-1 to TRBJ2-5; D possibly corresponds to TRBD1 (6 bases). V shed 5 bases and J shed 2 bases, with 14 bases lying between them. Germline V gene data show CDR1 as KGHDR and CDR2 as SFDVKD. The CDR3 covers 15 residues. The DNA of the CDR3 is TGTGCCACCAGTGCCCCGATGACAGGACAAGAGACCCAGTACTTC. Protein product: CATSAPMTGQETQYF.

This clonotype appeared a few times. This chain uses TRBV14 with TRBJ2-2; 7 bases fit TRBD2. CDR1 and CDR2 from the germline V gene are SGHDN and FVKESK. Trimming at V came to 0 bases and at J to 7 bases, leaving 2 bases not matched to a gene. The CDR3 covers 14 residues. For the CDR3, the DNA is TGTGCCAGCAGCCAAGACGGGGGGATCGGGGAGCTGTTTTTT. Protein: CASSQDGGIGELFF.

This clonotype was observed once. The chain has TRBV9 and TRBJ2-2; D possibly corresponds to TRBD1 (5 bases). V lost 3 bases and J lost 5, with 11 bases in between. The germline gives CDR1 SGDLS, CDR2 YYNGEE. This CDR3 spans 14 amino acids. CDR3 amino acids: CASSALTETGELFF. The CDR3 DNA sequence: TGTGCCAGCAGCGCTTTGACAGAGACCGGGGAGCTGTTTTTT.

The V gene is TRBV29-1, the J gene TRBJ2-7; TRBD2 matches 9 bases. The germline gives CDR1 SQVTM, CDR2 ANQGSEA. CDR3 length equals 13 residues. With 4 bases clipped from V and 0 bases from J, the junction kept 1 base outside the gene matches. CDR3 sequence: CSVGGRASYEQYF. The CDR3 DNA follows: TGCAGCGTTGGCGGGAGGGCCTCCTACGAGCAGTACTTC.

This clonotype has at least ten counts. This chain connects TRBV12-3 or TRBV12-4 to TRBJ1-5; tentatively, D is TRBD1 (6 bases). V was shortened by 6 bases and J by 0 bases, with 12 bases between the two germline ends. The CDR3 length is 15 residues. CDR3 sequence reads: CASRKETGSNQPQHF. The CDR3 nucleotides are TGTGCCAGCAGAAAAGAGACAGGTAGCAATCAGCCCCAGCATTTT.

Only a few counts were recorded for this clonotype. The CDR3 spells CASSRGRGGADSNQPQHF. The CDR3 bases are TGTGCCAGTAGTAGGGGACGGGGAGGAGCGGATAGCAATCAGCCCCAGCATTTT. J is TRBJ1-5 and V is TRBV19; TRBD1 is a possible D gene (5 bases). CDR1 and CDR2 from the germline V gene are LNHDA and SQIVND (reference sequence). Deletions cut 4 bases from V and 0 bases from J, with 19 bases between. The CDR3 has 18 residues.

The genes are TRBV12-1 and TRBJ2-7; the table calls TRBD2, which could not be checked here. TRBV12-1 corresponds to a pseudogene. CDR3 length equals 18 residues. The CDR3 spells CASSFEVVVPSGSYEQYF. CDR3 in DNA: TGTGCCAGCAGCTTTGAGGTTGTGGTGCCTAGCGGATCCTACGAGCAGTACTTC.

Only a few counts were recorded for this clonotype. The V gene is TRBV5-6, the J gene TRBJ2-7, with D tentatively TRBD1 or TRBD2 (6 bases each). The CDR3 has 16 amino acids. The V end lost 6 bases, the J end lost 4 bases, and 23 bases lay between the germline ends. Germline V lookup: CDR1 SGHDT, CDR2 YYEEEE. The CDR3 coding sequence is TGTGCCAGCACCCAAAGGAGGGGGGAAGAGTTATACGAGCAGTACTTC. Residues: CASTQRRGEELYEQYF.

This clonotype was recorded at least ten times. The chain has TRBV7-9 and TRBJ2-1; possible D gene TRBD2, 5 bases. V was trimmed by 2 bases and J by 7 bases, leaving 12 bases between them. In germline, CDR1 is SEHNR, CDR2 FQNEAQ (reference sequence). The CDR3 extends over 14 amino acids. The CDR3 DNA follows: TGTGCCAGCAGCTTAACTCTTAGGGAGAATGAGCAGTTCTTC. Its translation is CASSLTLRENEQFF.

This clonotype has a handful of counts. CDR3 sequence (DNA): TGTGCCAGCAGCCTCGGCCTATCGATCCGGGAGCTGTTTTTT. Its protein product is CASSLGLSIRELFF. This sequence joins TRBV9 and TRBJ2-2; D gene uncertain. CDR3 length equals 14 residues. Germline CDR1 is SGDLS and CDR2 is YYNGEE. Trimming took 4 bases from V and 9 from J, leaving 16 bases between them.

The chain uses TRBV6-1 and TRBJ2-7; D tentatively reads TRBD1 or TRBD2 (6 bases each). Germline CDR1 reads MNHNS; CDR2 reads SASEGT. The CDR3 is 13 residues long. Trimming removed 6 bases at V and 6 bases at J, with 15 bases between. The chain's CDR3 is CASRIQEGGEQYF. Here the CDR3 DNA reads TGTGCCAGCAGGATTCAAGAGGGGGGCGAGCAGTACTTC.

This clonotype was detected only a few times. This rearrangement joins TRBV20-1 to TRBJ2-5; no definite D call. The CDR3 is 12 residues long. Germline V gene lookup returns CDR1 DFQATT and CDR2 SNEGSKA (reference sequence). V was trimmed by 2 bases and J by 3 bases, leaving 7 bases between them. CDR3 sequence (DNA): TGCAGTGCTAGACTCCCGGAAGAGACCCAGTACTTC. It is translated as CSARLPEETQYF.

The chain's CDR3 is CASSVEQGNSPLHF. The DNA of the CDR3 is TGTGCCAGCAGCGTAGAACAGGGGAATTCACCCCTCCACTTT. The rearrangement uses TRBV9 and TRBJ1-6, with 7 bases that match TRBD1. The V segment lost 0 bases and the J segment 7 bases; nucleotides outside the gene matches: 1. Germline CDR1 is SGDLS and CDR2 is YYNGEE. The CDR3 covers 14 residues.

The genes are TRBV6-2 or TRBV6-3 and TRBJ2-5, with D hard to call. Germline loops: CDR1 MNHEY, CDR2 SVGEGT. The V gene lost 2 bases and the J gene lost 5 bases, with 18 bases spanning the gap. The CDR3 has 16 residues. CDR3 sequence reads: CASSYGLARGMETQYF. Here the CDR3 DNA reads TGTGCCAGCAGTTACGGCCTGGCCCGTGGGATGGAGACCCAGTACTTC.

There are many counts of this clonotype. The chain employs TRBV7-9 and TRBJ1-1, with no clear D. The V gene lost 4 bases and the J gene lost 2 bases, with 8 bases spanning the gap. The CDR3 contains 13 residues. Germline values: CDR1 SEHNR, CDR2 FQNEAQ (reference sequence). CDR3 protein: CASSSVENTEAFF. The CDR3 region has the DNA TGTGCCAGCAGCTCCGTAGAAAACACTGAAGCTTTCTTT.